Listed below are T cell receptor beta chains from one sample, sequenced in a study of beta chain features in type 1 diabetes. Using immunoSEQ multiplex PCR, the repertoire was profiled, and TCRdb retains in-frame clones only, with some absent. The sample lists under 350,000 clones; 24% were seen once. Sequenced material: naive CD4+ T cells from blood. Every receptor here comes from a young woman with type 1 diabetes. Each CDR3 is given with its conserved first and last residue. The D gene is left open where the match is weak. Some rows mark clone size as missing; the rest say once, few, many or name a class of expanded clone.

size	J	D	V	DNA	CDR3
-	TRBJ2-7	-	TRBV6-1	TGTGCCAGCAGTGGGAGTACGCCCTACGAGCAGTACTTC	CASSGSTPYEQYF
-	TRBJ2-7	-	TRBV28	TGTGCCAGCAGTTTGGGGCTGGCAGAGCAGTACTTC	CASSLGLAEQYF
once	TRBJ1-1	-	TRBV30	TGTGCCTGGAGTATACAGGTAAACACTGAAGCTTTCTTT	CAWSIQVNTEAFF
-	TRBJ2-1	-	TRBV4-1	TGCGCCAGCAGCCAAGATGGCGGACAGCGATCCTACAATGAGCAGTTCTTC	CASSQDGGQRSYNEQFF
-	TRBJ1-5	-	TRBV7-2	TGTGCCAGCAGCTTAGTTGTCGGGAGCAATCAGCCCCAGCATTTT	CASSLVVGSNQPQHF
-	TRBJ2-1	-	TRBV7-8	TGTGCCAGCAGCCCGCGGACTCCCGAGCAGTTCTTC	CASSPRTPEQFF
few	TRBJ1-2	-	TRBV30	TGTGCCTGGAGTTCCCAGGGGTTCGGCTACACCTTC	CAWSSQGFGYTF
-	TRBJ2-7	-	TRBV4-1	TGCGCCAGCAGCCAAGAAAGGCGGAGCTCCTACGAGCAGTACTTC	CASSQERRSSYEQYF
-	TRBJ1-2	-	TRBV5-4	TGTGCCAGCAGCTTGGATCCGAACAGATCCTATGGCTACACCTTC	CASSLDPNRSYGYTF
few	TRBJ2-5	-	TRBV5-1	TGCGCCAGCAGCTTGCTTCGAGAGACCCAGTACTTC	CASSLLRETQYF
few	TRBJ2-1	-	TRBV30	TGTGCCTGGACTAAACGCCCCTACAATGAGCAGTTCTTC	CAWTKRPYNEQFF
-	TRBJ1-2	-	TRBV11-2	TGTGCCAGCAGCTTAGGGGCGGGGTCCCTTGGCTACACCTTC	CASSLGAGSLGYTF
few	TRBJ1-5	TRBD1	TRBV23-1	TGCGCCATCTATGACAGGGGTCTAAATCAGCCCCAGCATTTT	CAIYDRGLNQPQHF
-	TRBJ1-1	-	TRBV30	TGTGCCTGGAGTGTACATTCTTGGCGGAATGAAGCTTTCTTT	CAWSVHSWRNEAFF
-	TRBJ1-2	-	TRBV29-1	TGCAGCGTTCGCGAGAACTATGGCTACACCTTC	CSVRENYGYTF
-	TRBJ2-7	-	TRBV7-2	TGTGCCAGCAGCTTACAGGGAGGCGAGCAGTACTTC	CASSLQGGEQYF
few	TRBJ1-4	TRBD1	TRBV29-1	TGCAGCGTCGAGGGACAGGAGGGTGAAAAACTGTTTTTT	CSVEGQEGEKLFF